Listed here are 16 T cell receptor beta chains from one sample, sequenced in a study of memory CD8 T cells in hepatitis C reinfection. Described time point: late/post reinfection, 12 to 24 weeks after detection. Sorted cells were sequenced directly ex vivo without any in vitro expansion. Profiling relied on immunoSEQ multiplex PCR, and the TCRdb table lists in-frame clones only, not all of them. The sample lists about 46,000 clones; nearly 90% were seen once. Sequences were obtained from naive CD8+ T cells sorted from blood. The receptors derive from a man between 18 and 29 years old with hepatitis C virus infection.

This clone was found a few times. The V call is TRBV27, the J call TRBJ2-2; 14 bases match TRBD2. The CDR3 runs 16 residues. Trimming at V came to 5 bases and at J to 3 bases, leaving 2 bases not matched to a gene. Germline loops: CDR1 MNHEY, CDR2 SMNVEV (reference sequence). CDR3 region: CASSGLAGGYTGELFF. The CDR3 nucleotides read TGTGCCAGCAGTGGACTAGCGGGGGGATACACCGGGGAGCTGTTTTTT.

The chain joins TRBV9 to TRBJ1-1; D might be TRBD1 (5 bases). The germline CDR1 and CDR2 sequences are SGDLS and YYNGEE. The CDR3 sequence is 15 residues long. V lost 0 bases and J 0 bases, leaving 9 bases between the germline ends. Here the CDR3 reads CASSVEAGLNTEAFF. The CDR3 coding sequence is TGTGCCAGCAGCGTAGAGGCAGGGTTGAACACTGAAGCTTTCTTT.

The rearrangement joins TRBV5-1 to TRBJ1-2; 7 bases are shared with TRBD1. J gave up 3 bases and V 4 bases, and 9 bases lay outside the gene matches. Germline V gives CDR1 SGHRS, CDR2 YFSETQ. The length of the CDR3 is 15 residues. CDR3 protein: CASSLRGQGDYGYTF. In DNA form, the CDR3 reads TGCGCCAGCAGCCTCCGAGGTCAGGGGGACTATGGCTACACCTTC.

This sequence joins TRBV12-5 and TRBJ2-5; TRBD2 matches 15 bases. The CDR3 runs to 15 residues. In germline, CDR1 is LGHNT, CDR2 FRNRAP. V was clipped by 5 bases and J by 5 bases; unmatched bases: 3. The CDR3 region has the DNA TGTGCTAGTGGTCCCGGGACTAGCGGGAGGGAGACCCAGTACTTC. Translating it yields CASGPGTSGRETQYF.

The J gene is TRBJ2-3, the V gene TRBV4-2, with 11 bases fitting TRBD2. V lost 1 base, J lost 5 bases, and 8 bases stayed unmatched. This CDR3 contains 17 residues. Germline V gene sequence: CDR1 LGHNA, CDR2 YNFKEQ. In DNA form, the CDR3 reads TGTGCCAGCAGCCAAGGGACTAGCGGGCCGGAAGGAGATACGCAGTATTTT. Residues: CASSQGTSGPEGDTQYF.

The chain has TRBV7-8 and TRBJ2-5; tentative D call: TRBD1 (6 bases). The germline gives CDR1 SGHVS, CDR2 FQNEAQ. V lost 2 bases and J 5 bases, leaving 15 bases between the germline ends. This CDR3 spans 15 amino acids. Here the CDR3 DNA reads TGTGCCAGCAGCTTATTACAGGGATCCACGGAGACCCAGTACTTC. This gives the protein CASSLLQGSTETQYF.

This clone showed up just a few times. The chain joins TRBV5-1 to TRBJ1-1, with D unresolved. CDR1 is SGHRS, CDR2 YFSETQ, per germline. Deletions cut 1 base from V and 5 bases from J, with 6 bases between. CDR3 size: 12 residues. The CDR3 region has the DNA TGCGCCAGCAGCTTGTCGGGGACTGAAGCTTTCTTT. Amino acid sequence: CASSLSGTEAFF.

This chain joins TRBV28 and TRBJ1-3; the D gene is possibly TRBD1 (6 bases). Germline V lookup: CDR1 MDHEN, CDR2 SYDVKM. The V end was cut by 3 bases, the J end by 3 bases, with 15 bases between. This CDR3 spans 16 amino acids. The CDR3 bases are TGTGCCAGCAGTTTGGTGGGGGGGCTCAGTGGAAACACCATATATTTT. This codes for CASSLVGGLSGNTIYF.

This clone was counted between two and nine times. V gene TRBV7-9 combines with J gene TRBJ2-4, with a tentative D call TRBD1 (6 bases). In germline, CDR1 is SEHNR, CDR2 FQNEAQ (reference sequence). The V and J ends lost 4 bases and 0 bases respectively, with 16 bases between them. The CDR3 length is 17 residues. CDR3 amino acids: CASSSPDRWEAKNIQYF. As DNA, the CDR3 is TGTGCCAGCAGCTCGCCTGACAGGTGGGAAGCCAAAAACATTCAGTACTTC.

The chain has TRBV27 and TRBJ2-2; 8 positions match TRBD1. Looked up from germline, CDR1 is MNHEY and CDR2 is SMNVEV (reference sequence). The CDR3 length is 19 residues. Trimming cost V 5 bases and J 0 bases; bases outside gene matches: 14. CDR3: CASSQTGTGVLANTGELFF. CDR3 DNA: TGTGCCAGCAGTCAAACCGGGACAGGAGTCCTGGCGAACACCGGGGAGCTGTTTTTT.

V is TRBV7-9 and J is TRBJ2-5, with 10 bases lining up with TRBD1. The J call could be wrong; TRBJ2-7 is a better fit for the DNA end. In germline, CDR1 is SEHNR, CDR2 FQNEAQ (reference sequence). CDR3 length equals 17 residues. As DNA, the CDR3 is TGTGCCAGCAGCTACCCTCTGACAGGGGGCGCATCTTACGAGCAGTACTTC. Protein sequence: CASSYPLTGGASYEQYF.

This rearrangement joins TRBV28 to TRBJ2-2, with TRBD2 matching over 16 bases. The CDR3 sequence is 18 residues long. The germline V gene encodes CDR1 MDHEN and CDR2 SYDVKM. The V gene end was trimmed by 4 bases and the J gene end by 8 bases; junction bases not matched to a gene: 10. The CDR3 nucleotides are TGTGCCAGCAGTTCCGGGACTAGCGGGAGGGTTCCGTCGGGGGAGCTGTTTTTT. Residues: CASSSGTSGRVPSGELFF. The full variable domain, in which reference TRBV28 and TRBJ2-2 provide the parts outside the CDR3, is DVKVTQSSRYLVKRTGEKVFLECVQDMDHENMFWYRQDPGLGLRLIYFSYDVKMKEKGDIPEGYSVSREKKERFSLILESASTNQTSMYLCASSSGTSGRVPSGELFFGEGSRLTVL.

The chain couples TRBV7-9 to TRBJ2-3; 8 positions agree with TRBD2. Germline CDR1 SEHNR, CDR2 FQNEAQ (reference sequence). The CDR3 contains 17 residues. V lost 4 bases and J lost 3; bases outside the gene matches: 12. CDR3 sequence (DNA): TGTGCCAGCAGCTCAGGTCTTACGGGAGGGAGGACAGATACGCAGTATTTT. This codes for CASSSGLTGGRTDTQYF.

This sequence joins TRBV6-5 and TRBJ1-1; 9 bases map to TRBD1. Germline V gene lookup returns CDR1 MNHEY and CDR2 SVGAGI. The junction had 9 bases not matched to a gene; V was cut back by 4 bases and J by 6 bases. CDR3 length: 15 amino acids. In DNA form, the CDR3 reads TGTGCCAGCAGTTCCCCTGGGACAGGGAGGTCTGAAGCTTTCTTT. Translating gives CASSSPGTGRSEAFF.

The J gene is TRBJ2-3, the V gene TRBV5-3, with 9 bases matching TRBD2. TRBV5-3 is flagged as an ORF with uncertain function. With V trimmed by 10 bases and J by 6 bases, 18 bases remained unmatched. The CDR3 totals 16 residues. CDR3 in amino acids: CAGIAKPGLARDTQYF. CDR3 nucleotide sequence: TGTGCCGGCATTGCTAAACCGGGACTAGCAAGGGATACGCAGTATTTT.

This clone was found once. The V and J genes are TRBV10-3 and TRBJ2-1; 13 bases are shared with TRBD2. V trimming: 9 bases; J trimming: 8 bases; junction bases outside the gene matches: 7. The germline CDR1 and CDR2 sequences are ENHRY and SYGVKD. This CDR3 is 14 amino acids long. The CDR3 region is CAIQTSGGTDEQFF. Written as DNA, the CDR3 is TGTGCCATTCAGACTAGCGGGGGGACGGATGAGCAGTTCTTC.